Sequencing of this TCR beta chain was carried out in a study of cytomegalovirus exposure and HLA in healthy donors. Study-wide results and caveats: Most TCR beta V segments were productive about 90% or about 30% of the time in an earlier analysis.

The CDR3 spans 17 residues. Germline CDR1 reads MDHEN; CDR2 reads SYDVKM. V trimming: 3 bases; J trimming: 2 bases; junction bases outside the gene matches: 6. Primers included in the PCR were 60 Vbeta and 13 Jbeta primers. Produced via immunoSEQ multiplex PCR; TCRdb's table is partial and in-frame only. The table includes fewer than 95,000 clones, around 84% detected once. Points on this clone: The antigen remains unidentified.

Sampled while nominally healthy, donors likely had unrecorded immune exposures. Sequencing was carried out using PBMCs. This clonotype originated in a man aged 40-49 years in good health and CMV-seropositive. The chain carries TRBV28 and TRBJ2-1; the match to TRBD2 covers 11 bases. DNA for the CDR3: TGTGCCAGCAGTTTGTGGACTAGCGGGTCGCCCTACAATGAGCAGTTCTTC. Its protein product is CASSLWTSGSPYNEQFF.